Below are 5 T cell receptor beta chains sequenced from a single sample in a study of CD8 T cells in Susac syndrome (dated 2019 in TCRdb). The library was obtained by the immunoSEQ multiplex PCR assay. RNA was extracted using the RNeasy kit, and roughly 0.5 to 1 microgram was reverse transcribed with random hexamers. TCRdb passed the public sequencing reads through fastp at Q25 and MiXCR, retaining productive beta sequences. Every entry covers one CDR3 protein and lists the most common genes and DNA from its rows. In all, the sample holds about 300,000 distinct CDR3 sequences, and around 85% of those were seen once. Around 0.21% of the sample goes to the ten largest clones. The specimen sequenced was CD8+ T cells from PBMCs. The receptors originated from a human donor with multiple sclerosis.

V gene TRBV12-3 or TRBV12-4 combines with J gene TRBJ2-1; weak D call: TRBD2 (5 bases). The CDR3 has 14 amino acids. Trimming removed 8 bases at V and 1 base at J, with 12 bases between. The CDR3 DNA reads as TGTGCCAGCCAACCGGAGGCGTCCTACAATGAGCAGTTCTTC. Translating gives CASQPEASYNEQFF.

This rearrangement joins TRBV7-8 to TRBJ2-7; D is uncertain. The germline V gene encodes CDR1 SGHVS and CDR2 FQNEAQ. V was trimmed by 4 bases and J by 6 bases, leaving 10 bases between them. This CDR3 region has 12 residues. DNA of the CDR3: TGTGCCAGCAGCTCCTACTTCCGCGAGCAGTACTTC. Protein product: CASSSYFREQYF.

The chain links TRBV20-1 to TRBJ2-1; tentatively, D is TRBD2 (5 bases). V lost 1 base, J lost 0 bases, and 10 bases lay in between. The CDR3 spans 15 residues. In germline, CDR1 is DFQATT, CDR2 SNEGSKA (reference sequence). The CDR3 nucleotides are TGCAGTGCTAGAGTTCTTGCGGGCTCCTACAATGAGCAGTTCTTC. This codes for CSARVLAGSYNEQFF.

Only one count was recorded for this clonotype. This chain links TRBV13 with TRBJ1-1; D gene uncertain. CDR3 length: 13 amino acids. CDR1 is PRHDT and CDR2 is FYEKMQ in the germline V gene (reference sequence). Deletions cut 3 bases from V and 4 bases from J, with 9 bases between. The CDR3 DNA sequence: TGTGCCAGCAGCTTGTGGGTACGCACTGAAGCTTTCTTT. It specifies CASSLWVRTEAFF.

The rearrangement joins TRBV28 to TRBJ2-7; 15 nucleotides match TRBD2. With 10 bases clipped from V and 4 bases from J, the junction kept 11 bases outside the gene matches. Germline assignment: CDR1 MDHEN and CDR2 SYDVKM. The CDR3 has 16 amino acids. As DNA, the CDR3 is TGTGCCACCCTCCCCGGGACTAGCGGGAGGAATTACGAGCAGTACTTC. Protein product: CATLPGTSGRNYEQYF.